This TCR beta chain appears in the sequencing data of a study of cytomegalovirus exposure and HLA in healthy donors. Study-wide findings and caveats: Previous analysis showed most TCR beta V segments were productive about 87% or about 30% of the time.

The PCR used 60 Vbeta and 13 Jbeta primers. The protocol was immunoSEQ multiplex PCR, while the TCRdb copy is restricted to in-frame clones and leaves out a portion. The sample lists 130,000 or so clones, roughly 80% occurring once. As for this clone: The antigen is undetermined.

The CDR3 contains 16 residues. V was shortened by 0 bases and J by 1 base, with 14 bases between the two germline ends. Germline CDR1 and CDR2: SGDLS and YYNGEE. The clonotype comes from a female donor in good health and CMV-seronegative. Specimen: PBMCs. This chain joins TRBV9 and TRBJ2-7; tentative D call: TRBD2 (6 bases). For the CDR3, the DNA is TGTGCCAGCAGCGTAGCTGGAGGGTCCCTTTCCTACGAGCAGTACTTC. This codes for CASSVAGGSLSYEQYF. Variable domain in full (rest from reference TRBV9 and TRBJ2-7): DSGVTQTPKHLITATGQRVTLRCSPRSGDLSVYWYQQSLDQGLQFLIQYYNGEERAKGNILERFSAQQFPDLHSELNLSSLELGDSALYFCASSVAGGSLSYEQYFGPGTRLTVT.